This TCR beta chain was retrieved from a study of T cell changes during pregnancy in multiple sclerosis. Data came from immunoSEQ multiplex PCR; TCRdb stores just in-frame clones and leaves some out. The table shows about 92,000 clones, with over 80% occurring only once. The V gene's germline CDR1 is SGDLS and CDR2 YYNGEE. Trimming left V 5 bases short and J 5 bases short, with 19 bases between. The CDR3 spans 15 residues. The sample in question was peripheral blood, obtained in the first trimester of pregnancy. V is TRBV9 and J is TRBJ2-5; perhaps TRBD2 as D (6 bases). This TCR came from a female donor with multiple sclerosis, enrolled in a pregnancy study. CDR3 protein: CASSAAGRRGETQYF. The CDR3, as DNA: TGTGCCAGCAGTGCTGCCGGGCGCCGGGGGGAGACCCAGTACTTC. The full variable domain, its missing parts supplied by reference TRBV9 and TRBJ2-5, is DSGVTQTPKHLITATGQRVTLRCSPRSGDLSVYWYQQSLDQGLQFLIQYYNGEERAKGNILERFSAQQFPDLHSELNLSSLELGDSALYFCASSAAGRRGETQYFGPGTRLLVL.